This note documents a single T cell receptor beta chain sequence. The target antigen is unknown. Using roughly 200 ng DNA, about 29,000 T cell genomes, the sorted-subset replicate PCRs were run. Using immunoSEQ multiplex PCR, the repertoire was profiled, and TCRdb retains in-frame clones only, with some absent. The repertoire holds a few million clones, with approximately 94% as singletons. This sample was included in a study of shared clonotypes between healthy human individuals. Whole-study results and caveats: In this cohort, only blood was sampled, and tissue repertoires likely differ. Generally, naive subsets (rather than memory subsets) showed larger estimated richness.

This CDR3 has 14 residues. Trimming took 9 bases from V and 4 from J, leaving 18 bases between them. Germline-derived CDR1 and CDR2 are MNHNS and SASEGT. The donor population consisted of healthy HIV-negative adults with no recent acute infections or vaccinations. Sequencing used naive CD4+ T cells sorted from blood. Subset reported: CD45RA+ positively selected. V and J are TRBV6-1 and TRBJ1-1; D possibly corresponds to TRBD1 (5 bases). This receptor was obtained from a man in his late teens or twenties in good health. The CDR3 region is CASGSTGRITEAFF. The CDR3 DNA sequence: TGTGCCAGTGGCTCTACAGGAAGGATCACTGAAGCTTTCTTT.